This TCR beta chain was recorded in a study of glioma-infiltrating T cells after dendritic cell vaccination. Study context: Dendritic cell vaccination trial patients had either newly diagnosed or recurrent glioblastoma.

CDR3 length: 14 amino acids. The germline CDR1 and CDR2 sequences are SNHLY and FYNNEI. V dropped 5 bases and J dropped 1 base, with 11 bases sitting between them. Noted time point: after dendritic cell vaccination, including at tumor progression/relapse. Data came from immunoSEQ multiplex PCR; TCRdb stores just in-frame clones and leaves some out. The table shows 90,000 to 95,000 clones, with around four fifths occurring only once. The rearrangement links TRBV2 to TRBJ1-1; tentatively, D is TRBD1 (5 bases). This clonotype was obtained from a human donor with glioblastoma. The starting material was blood, obtained after dendritic cell vaccination. CDR3 sequence (DNA): TGTGCCAGCAGTCTGCAGGGCCAGAACACTGAAGCTTTCTTT. It is translated as CASSLQGQNTEAFF.